These T cell receptor beta chains were read from a single sample in a study of blood T cell repertoires in COVID-19. Sequencing used immunoSEQ multiplex PCR; TCRdb keeps in-frame clones, though not all of them. The sample holds about 220,000 clones, 70% to 90% seen once. The source material was peripheral blood. The receptors stem from a man between 50 and 59 years old who had recovered from COVID-19. CDR3s include the opening cysteine and the closing phenylalanine or tryptophan. D genes are given only for firm matches. The size field is filled for only some rows; it gives once, few, many or a size class.

clone_size: once
v_call: TRBV5-1
d_call: TRBD1
j_call: TRBJ1-2
cdr3_aa: CASSLVGTGNYGYTF
cdr3_nt: TGCGCCAGCAGCTTGGTAGGGACAGGGAACTATGGCTACACCTTC

clone_size: -
v_call: TRBV5-1
d_call: -
j_call: TRBJ2-1
cdr3_aa: CASSISSNNEQFF
cdr3_nt: TGCGCCAGCAGTATAAGTAGTAACAATGAGCAGTTCTTC

clone_size: -
v_call: TRBV2
d_call: -
j_call: TRBJ2-7
cdr3_aa: CASSGQTSSYEQYF
cdr3_nt: TGTGCCAGCAGTGGCCAGACAAGCTCCTACGAGCAGTACTTC

clone_size: -
v_call: TRBV14
d_call: -
j_call: TRBJ2-1
cdr3_aa: CASSSLVRSRYSYNEQFF
cdr3_nt: TGTGCCAGCAGCTCATTGGTGAGAAGCCGGTATTCCTACAATGAGCAGTTCTTC

clone_size: -
v_call: TRBV7-9
d_call: TRBD1
j_call: TRBJ1-4
cdr3_aa: CASSQAPPTGFGEKLFF
cdr3_nt: TGTGCCAGCAGCCAAGCCCCCCCGACAGGGTTCGGTGAAAAACTGTTTTTT

clone_size: -
v_call: TRBV5-1
d_call: TRBD1
j_call: TRBJ2-3
cdr3_aa: CASRYRGHEDTQYF
cdr3_nt: TGCGCCAGCAGGTACAGGGGGCACGAAGATACGCAGTATTTT

clone_size: -
v_call: TRBV28
d_call: TRBD2
j_call: TRBJ2-7
cdr3_aa: CASSLIAGDGEQYF
cdr3_nt: TGTGCCAGCAGTTTAATAGCGGGAGATGGGGAGCAGTACTTC

clone_size: -
v_call: TRBV19
d_call: -
j_call: TRBJ2-2
cdr3_aa: CASSIVGGTGELFF
cdr3_nt: TGTGCCAGTAGTATAGTAGGCGGGACCGGGGAGCTGTTTTTT

clone_size: -
v_call: TRBV28
d_call: TRBD2
j_call: TRBJ2-1
cdr3_aa: CASSSPFLAAVYNEQFF
cdr3_nt: TGTGCCAGCAGTTCCCCATTTCTAGCGGCAGTTTACAATGAGCAGTTCTTC

clone_size: -
v_call: TRBV7-2
d_call: TRBD1
j_call: TRBJ1-2
cdr3_aa: CASSSRTGAHGYTF
cdr3_nt: TGTGCCAGCAGCTCGCGGACAGGGGCGCATGGCTACACCTTC

clone_size: -
v_call: TRBV12-2
d_call: -
j_call: TRBJ1-2
cdr3_aa: CASRLFSRKTNYGYTF
cdr3_nt: TGTGCAAGTCGCTTATTCTCTAGGAAAACTAACTATGGCTACACCTTC

clone_size: once
v_call: TRBV3-1/TRBV3-2
d_call: -
j_call: TRBJ2-7
cdr3_aa: CASSGGLSYEQYF
cdr3_nt: TGTGCCAGCAGTGGAGGCCTATCCTACGAGCAGTACTTC

clone_size: -
v_call: TRBV18
d_call: TRBD2
j_call: TRBJ2-7
cdr3_aa: CASSPLRGLAGVRSTYEQYF
cdr3_nt: TGTGCCAGCTCACCCCTGCGAGGGCTAGCGGGAGTGCGGTCCACCTACGAGCAGTACTTC

clone_size: -
v_call: TRBV6-5
d_call: -
j_call: TRBJ2-7
cdr3_aa: CASSSNYEQYF
cdr3_nt: TGTGCCAGCAGTTCCAACTACGAGCAGTACTTC

clone_size: -
v_call: TRBV5-4
d_call: TRBD1
j_call: TRBJ1-1
cdr3_aa: CASSWGQKNTEAFF
cdr3_nt: TGTGCCAGCAGCTGGGGACAGAAAAACACTGAAGCTTTCTTT